In this sample, the clone carrying this T cell receptor (beta chain) turned up many times. Its specificity is unknown. The TCR cDNA carried a universal primer site and UMIs from 5'RACE template switching. TCRdb fed the 5' RACE reads into MiXCR, producing one record per CDR3 protein. The sample lists about 360,000 distinct CDR3 sequences, roughly 6.2% occurring once. The data were obtained in a study of T cells after yellow fever vaccination. General study findings and limits: The CD4 compartment and the CD8 compartment contained a small share of clonotypes in common.

The input for sequencing was PBMCs, taken 5 days after the yellow fever booster vaccination. The receptor's source is a man younger than 45 who received the YFV17D yellow fever vaccine.

CDR3 DNA: TGTGCCAGCAGCCTCCCTCGAGGGATCACCAATGAGCAGTTCTTC. Its translation is CASSLPRGITNEQFF. V gene TRBV3-1 combines with J gene TRBJ2-1; D possibly corresponds to TRBD2 (5 bases). Between the trimmed V and J ends, which lost 4 bases and 6 bases, there was a span of 16 bases. The CDR3 totals 15 residues. Germline CDR1 LGHDT, CDR2 YNNKEL (reference sequence).